Presented here are 20 T cell receptor beta chains from one specimen sequenced in a study of STAT3 mutations in large granular lymphocyte leukemia. Findings and caveats of the study: In T-cell large granular lymphocyte leukemia, about half of patients showed multiple immunodominant subclonotypes.

The repertoire was sequenced with immunoSEQ multiplex PCR; TCRdb's copy has only in-frame clones and lacks some. The table shows approximately 22,000 clones, with roughly 93% occurring only once. These TCRs are of unknown antigen specificity. Sample: peripheral blood mononuclear cells. These receptors originate from a man aged 40-50 years with T-cell large granular lymphocyte leukemia. Some clones in this sample may be carry-over from other donors' samples.

The rearrangement uses TRBV7-2 and TRBJ2-5, with 8 bases aligning to TRBD1. CDR1 and CDR2 (germline): SGHTA, FQGNSA. J gave up 5 bases and V 4 bases, and 3 bases lay outside the gene matches. The CDR3 totals 13 residues. The CDR3 nucleotides are TGTGCCAGCAGCTCGACAGGGGTCGAGACCCAGTACTTC. Protein product: CASSSTGVETQYF.

The V gene is TRBV7-9, the J gene TRBJ1-2; no definite D call. Trimming removed 5 bases at V and 2 bases at J, with 9 bases between. Germline assignment: CDR1 SEHNR and CDR2 FQNEAQ (reference sequence). CDR3 size: 13 residues. The CDR3 sequence is CASSLPQNYGYTF. In DNA form, the CDR3 reads TGTGCCAGCAGCCTTCCCCAAAACTATGGCTACACCTTC.

The chain employs TRBV6-5 and TRBJ2-7, with D uncertain. The V and J ends lost 5 bases and 0 bases respectively, with 8 bases between them. Germline V gene sequence: CDR1 MNHEY, CDR2 SVGAGI. The CDR3 is 13 residues long. In DNA form, the CDR3 reads TGTGCCAGCAGTAGAGAGCTCTCCTACGAGCAGTACTTC. Protein sequence: CASSRELSYEQYF.

The chain links TRBV6-1 to TRBJ1-1; D remains ambiguous. Germline-derived CDR1 and CDR2 are MNHNS and SASEGT. The V gene lost 3 bases and the J gene lost 2 bases, with 13 bases spanning the gap. The CDR3 contains 15 residues. The CDR3 loop is CASSEGRIGNTEAFF. The CDR3 region has the DNA TGTGCCAGCAGTGAGGGAAGGATCGGAAACACTGAAGCTTTCTTT.

The V and J genes are TRBV6-6 and TRBJ2-1, with 7 bases matching TRBD1. Germline CDR1 and CDR2: MNHNY and SVGAGI (reference sequence). CDR3 size: 16 residues. After removal of 5 bases from V and 5 bases from J, the junction contained 12 bases not matched to a gene. The CDR3 is CASSHGQDFVNNEQFF. The CDR3 DNA is TGTGCCAGCAGTCATGGACAGGACTTCGTCAACAATGAGCAGTTCTTC.

The chain combines TRBV5-1 with TRBJ2-5; unclear D gene. CDR1 is SGHRS and CDR2 is YFSETQ in the germline V gene. CDR3 length equals 13 residues. V lost 6 bases, J lost 5 bases, and 14 bases lay in between. CDR3: CASTNPPLETQYF. The CDR3 DNA follows: TGCGCCAGCACAAACCCTCCCCTTGAGACCCAGTACTTC.

This clone was picked up one time. The J gene is TRBJ1-2, the V gene TRBV9; 10 nucleotides line up with TRBD1. This CDR3 is built from 16 residues. V dropped 4 bases and J dropped 9; count of bases not matched to a gene: 15. CDR1 and CDR2 (germline): SGDLS, YYNGEE. The CDR3 protein is CASSHTTGQGGRRYTF. The CDR3 DNA follows: TGTGCCAGCAGCCACACTACAGGACAGGGGGGTCGGCGCTACACCTTC.

This chain uses TRBV7-2 with TRBJ1-1, with D uncertain. Germline CDR1 reads SGHTA; CDR2 reads FQGNSA. This CDR3 contains 14 residues. V gave up 1 base and J gave up 1 base, with 7 bases separating them. CDR3 coding DNA: TGTGCCAGCAGCTTAGTAGGTTGGAACACTGAAGCTTTCTTT. This translates into CASSLVGWNTEAFF.

The chain employs TRBV30 and TRBJ2-7; D possibly matches TRBD1 or TRBD2 (5 bases each). Germline CDR1 GTSNPN, CDR2 SVGIG (reference sequence). The ends were cut back, 2 bases at V and 6 bases at J, with 17 bases in the middle. The CDR3 loop spans 14 amino acids. The CDR3 sequence: CAWSISGTSGEQYF. The CDR3 coding sequence is TGTGCCTGGAGTATTTCCGGGACCTCCGGCGAGCAGTACTTC.

This chain joins TRBV6-5 and TRBJ2-7, with 8 bases fitting TRBD1. The CDR3 runs 12 residues. J was trimmed by 7 bases and V by 8 bases; bases with no gene match: 7. The germline V gene encodes CDR1 MNHEY and CDR2 SVGAGI. CDR3 in amino acids: CASRNGDREQYF. CDR3 DNA: TGTGCCAGCCGAAACGGGGACAGGGAGCAGTACTTC.

The CDR3 here is CASLMGSTLGNTIYF. The CDR3 DNA is TGTGCCAGTCTAATGGGGTCTACTTTGGGAAACACCATATATTTT. The chain combines TRBV6-1 with TRBJ1-3; D gene unclear. Germline V gene sequence: CDR1 MNHNS, CDR2 SASEGT. Trimming removed 9 bases at V and 4 bases at J, with 19 bases between. The length of the CDR3 is 15 residues.

The chain links TRBV6-5 to TRBJ2-5; 10 nucleotides match TRBD2. The CDR3 contains 15 residues. V shed 5 bases, J shed 2 bases, and the junction held 5 bases outside the gene matches. From germline, CDR1 is MNHEY and CDR2 SVGAGI. The CDR3 coding sequence is TGTGCCAGCAGTACATGGACTAGCGGACAAGAGACCCAGTACTTC. The encoded protein is CASSTWTSGQETQYF.

This clone was recorded a few times. The rearrangement joins TRBV4-1 to TRBJ2-7; 7 nucleotides align to TRBD2. Germline assignment: CDR1 MGHRA and CDR2 YSYEKL. The junction had 0 bases not matched to a gene; V was cut back by 1 base and J by 0 bases. The CDR3 runs to 14 residues. DNA for the CDR3: TGCGCCAGCAGCCAAGGCGGGAGCTCCTACGAGCAGTACTTC. Amino acid sequence: CASSQGGSSYEQYF.

This rearrangement joins TRBV30 to TRBJ2-7; TRBD2 matches 12 bases. Trimming cost V 3 bases and J 2 bases; bases outside gene matches: 8. The germline gives CDR1 GTSNPN, CDR2 SVGIG (reference sequence). There are 16 residues in the CDR3. The CDR3 sequence is CAWSRASGGAPYEQYF. DNA for the CDR3: TGTGCCTGGAGCCGAGCTAGCGGGGGGGCTCCCTACGAGCAGTACTTC.

This sequence joins TRBV6-6 and TRBJ1-1, with D unresolved. There are 12 residues in the CDR3. In germline, CDR1 is MNHNY, CDR2 SVGAGI (reference sequence). The V end was cut by 0 bases, the J end by 8 bases, with 7 bases between. The CDR3 DNA follows: TGTGCCAGCAGTTACTCGAACCTAGAAGCTTTCTTT. Encoded protein: CASSYSNLEAFF.

The genes are TRBV9 and TRBJ2-7, with 9 positions matching TRBD1. This CDR3 is built from 14 residues. In germline, CDR1 is SGDLS, CDR2 YYNGEE. J was trimmed by 4 bases and V by 3 bases; bases with no gene match: 5. The CDR3 protein is CASSATGQGYEQYF. CDR3 bases: TGTGCCAGCAGCGCCACGGGACAGGGTTACGAGCAGTACTTC. Based on the CDR3 plus reference TRBV9 and TRBJ2-7, the full variable domain is DSGVTQTPKHLITATGQRVTLRCSPRSGDLSVYWYQQSLDQGLQFLIQYYNGEERAKGNILERFSAQQFPDLHSELNLSSLELGDSALYFCASSATGQGYEQYFGPGTRLTVT.

The J gene is TRBJ2-7, the V gene TRBV27; 7 positions match TRBD1. The CDR3 is 14 amino acids. Germline CDR1 is MNHEY and CDR2 is SMNVEV (reference sequence). With V trimmed by 5 bases and J by 0 bases, 4 bases remained unmatched. The CDR3 protein is CASSTQGSSYEQYF. The CDR3 DNA reads TGTGCCAGCAGTACACAGGGGAGCTCCTACGAGCAGTACTTC.

CDR3 loop: CASSVHDSYEQYF. CDR3 in DNA: TGTGCCAGCAGCGTACATGACAGCTACGAGCAGTACTTC. This rearrangement joins TRBV9 to TRBJ2-7; possibly TRBD1 for D (5 bases). The CDR3 extends over 13 amino acids. CDR1 and CDR2 (germline): SGDLS, YYNGEE. The V end lost 1 base, the J end lost 3 bases, and 8 bases lay between the germline ends.

This chain joins TRBV10-2 and TRBJ1-5; 11 bases fit TRBD1. Germline CDR1 and CDR2: WSHSY and SAAADI. This CDR3 contains 15 residues. V lost 4 bases to trimming and J lost 3 bases; unmatched junction nucleotides: 2. CDR3 sequence (DNA): TGCGCCAGCAGTGGGACAGGGGGCCACAATCAGCCCCAGCATTTT. It encodes CASSGTGGHNQPQHF.

This chain connects TRBV5-1 to TRBJ1-3; possibly TRBD1 for D (5 bases). The CDR3 runs to 17 residues. The germline V gene has CDR1 SGHRS and CDR2 YFSETQ. Trimming took 3 bases from V and 0 from J, leaving 16 bases between them. The CDR3 nucleotides read TGCGCCAGCAGCTGGGGGGGTCGAACAGACTCTGGAAACACCATATATTTT. Protein sequence: CASSWGGRTDSGNTIYF.